These T cell receptor beta chains were read from a single sample in a study of T-cell reconstitution after alpha-beta-depleted transplantation in children. TCRdb redid the calling of the PCR reads with MiXCR, one entry per CDR3 protein. This sample has roughly 670,000 distinct CDR3 sequences, with less than 15% found just once. Sequencing was performed on PBMCs, taken before TCRalphabeta/CD19-depleted stem cell transplant. Receptors originate from a girl aged 2 to 10 with congenital amegakaryocytic thrombocytopenia, due to receive a stem cell transplant. Both conserved end residues are part of each CDR3. Fields, in order: D gene, J gene, CDR3 length, clone size, V gene, CDR3 DNA, CDR3 protein. A D gene is named only where the DNA matches it firmly. The size entry is marked missing in some rows and otherwise reads once, few, many or a size class.

D: NA; J: TRBJ2-4; length: 14; size: many; V: TRBV12-3/TRBV12-4; DNA: TGTGCCAGCAGTCCCGATTTAGCCAAAAACATTCAGTACTTC; CDR3: CASSPDLAKNIQYF
D: NA; J: TRBJ2-7; length: 12; size: few; V: TRBV5-6; DNA: TGTGCCAGCAACGTGCACCGGGGCGAGCAGTACTTC; CDR3: CASNVHRGEQYF
D: TRBD2; J: TRBJ2-1; length: 18; size: many; V: TRBV6-5; DNA: TGTGCCAGCAGTTCGGGACTAGCGGGACCCAGCTCCTACAATGAGCAGTTCTTC; CDR3: CASSSGLAGPSSYNEQFF
D: NA; J: TRBJ2-2; length: 18; size: few; V: TRBV4-1; DNA: TGCGCCAGCAGCCAAGTTTTCGGGCAGGGCGTTGACACCGGGGAGCTGTTTTTT; CDR3: CASSQVFGQGVDTGELFF
D: NA; J: TRBJ2-1; length: 15; size: few; V: TRBV14; DNA: TGTGCCAGCAGCCAAGCTGCTAGCTCCTACAATGAGCAGTTCTTC; CDR3: CASSQAASSYNEQFF
D: NA; J: TRBJ2-7; length: 11; size: many; V: TRBV20-1; DNA: TGCAGTGCTAGTTATAGGCGCGAGCAGTACTTC; CDR3: CSASYRREQYF
D: NA; J: TRBJ2-1; length: 16; size: few; V: TRBV5-6; DNA: TGTGCCAGCAGCTCGGTGGGTGGGCGGGCCAACAATGAGCAGTTCTTC; CDR3: CASSSVGGRANNEQFF
D: TRBD2; J: TRBJ2-1; length: 19; size: many; V: TRBV5-1; DNA: TGCGCCAGCAGCGGACCAGGACTAGCGGCCCGCGGCTCCTACAATGAGCAGTTCTTC; CDR3: CASSGPGLAARGSYNEQFF
D: TRBD2; J: TRBJ2-1; length: 14; size: few; V: TRBV10-3; DNA: TGTGCCATCACCCCTAGCGGGACGGACAATGAGCAGTTCTTC; CDR3: CAITPSGTDNEQFF
D: NA; J: TRBJ2-1; length: 14; size: many; V: TRBV2; DNA: TGTGCCAGCAGTTTCAGGGCGAGAGGGAATGAGCAGTTCTTC; CDR3: CASSFRARGNEQFF
D: NA; J: TRBJ2-1; length: 13; size: many; V: TRBV5-1; DNA: TGCGCCAGCAGCGTTGACAGGTACAATGAGCAGTTCTTC; CDR3: CASSVDRYNEQFF
D: NA; J: TRBJ2-1; length: 9; size: many; V: TRBV20-1; DNA: TGCAGTGCAGGGGTAGCGCAGTTCTTC; CDR3: CSAGVAQFF
D: NA; J: TRBJ1-1; length: 17; size: NA; V: TRBV7-9; DNA: TGTGCCAGCAGCTTAGCGTCTTCCGGGTTCGACCACACTGAAGCTTTCTTT; CDR3: CASSLASSGFDHTEAFF
D: NA; J: TRBJ2-7; length: 13; size: few; V: TRBV27; DNA: TGTGCCAGCAGTTGGGGCCTGACCTACGAGCAGTACTTC; CDR3: CASSWGLTYEQYF
D: TRBD2; J: TRBJ2-1; length: 16; size: few; V: TRBV12-3/TRBV12-4; DNA: TGTGCCAGCAGAGGGACTAGCGGGAGTCGGTACAATGAGCAGTTCTTC; CDR3: CASRGTSGSRYNEQFF
D: NA; J: TRBJ2-7; length: 11; size: few; V: TRBV5-1; DNA: TGCGCCAGTCAGTCGGGGTATCATAGATACTTC; CDR3: CASQSGYHRYF
D: TRBD2; J: TRBJ2-3; length: 16; size: many; V: TRBV5-5; DNA: TGTGCCAGCAGCTTGGGTGGGAGGGCCAAGACAGATACGCAGTATTTT; CDR3: CASSLGGRAKTDTQYF
D: NA; J: TRBJ2-1; length: 15; size: few; V: TRBV7-9; DNA: TGTGCCAGCAGACAACGAGACGCGGTCTACAATGAGCAGTTCTTC; CDR3: CASRQRDAVYNEQFF
D: NA; J: TRBJ2-5; length: 12; size: NA; V: TRBV12-3/TRBV12-4; DNA: TGTGCCAGCCGAACTAGGCGAGAGACCCAGTACTTC; CDR3: CASRTRRETQYF
D: NA; J: TRBJ1-2; length: 15; size: NA; V: TRBV20-1; DNA: TGCAGTGCTGGCGGCGGGGTGGGGGGACTCTATGGCTACACCTTC; CDR3: CSAGGGVGGLYGYTF
D: NA; J: TRBJ2-5; length: 14; size: few; V: TRBV28; DNA: TGTGCCAGCAGTACTTTACTGTTCCAAGAGACCCAGTACTTC; CDR3: CASSTLLFQETQYF
D: NA; J: TRBJ1-3; length: 14; size: many; V: TRBV5-1; DNA: TGCGCCAGCAGCTTGTTGGGGACCGGAAACACCATATATTTT; CDR3: CASSLLGTGNTIYF
D: TRBD2; J: TRBJ2-3; length: 13; size: many; V: TRBV20-1; DNA: TGCAGTGGGACTAGCGGGAGTTTGGATACGCAGTATTTT; CDR3: CSGTSGSLDTQYF
D: TRBD1; J: TRBJ1-2; length: 13; size: few; V: TRBV29-1; DNA: TGCAGCGTTGAAGATGGGACAGTCTATGGCTACACCTTC; CDR3: CSVEDGTVYGYTF
D: NA; J: TRBJ2-5; length: 16; size: NA; V: TRBV7-6; DNA: TGTGCCAGCAGCGAAGAGGGACAACTATGGGGAGAGACCCAGTCCTTC; CDR3: CASSEEGQLWGETQSF
D: TRBD1; J: TRBJ2-4; length: 16; size: NA; V: TRBV5-1; DNA: TGCGCCAGCAGCCCCACAGGGGGCGCGATGAAAAACATTCAGTACTTC; CDR3: CASSPTGGAMKNIQYF
D: NA; J: TRBJ2-2; length: 14; size: many; V: TRBV5-1; DNA: TGCGCCAGCAGTTGGCAGGGTAACACCGGGGAGCTGTTTTTT; CDR3: CASSWQGNTGELFF
D: NA; J: TRBJ2-1; length: 19; size: NA; V: TRBV25-1; DNA: TGTGCCAGCAGTGAATGGGGGGAAGGGTATGGGGGCCTCGTCTATGAGCAGTTCTTC; CDR3: CASSEWGEGYGGLVYEQFF
D: NA; J: TRBJ2-7; length: 12; size: many; V: TRBV2; DNA: TGTGCCAGTAGAGGCGGCCCCTACGAGCAGTACTTC; CDR3: CASRGGPYEQYF
D: TRBD2; J: TRBJ2-7; length: 17; size: NA; V: TRBV29-1; DNA: TGCAGCGCTGAGCTAGCGGGAGGGCAGCCGTTGAATTACGAGCAGTACTTC; CDR3: CSAELAGGQPLNYEQYF
D: TRBD1; J: TRBJ2-3; length: 16; size: NA; V: TRBV7-6; DNA: TGTGCCAGCAGCTCGCCGACAGGGGGCCGCACAGATACGCAGTATTTT; CDR3: CASSSPTGGRTDTQYF
D: TRBD1; J: TRBJ2-2; length: 17; size: few; V: TRBV27; DNA: TGTGCCAGCAGTTTATCGTGGGGACAGGTACTCACCGGGGAGCTGTTTTTT; CDR3: CASSLSWGQVLTGELFF
D: TRBD2; J: TRBJ2-1; length: 16; size: many; V: TRBV2; DNA: TGTGCCAGCACCCCACGGGGACTAGCGGAGTACAATGAGCAGTTCTTC; CDR3: CASTPRGLAEYNEQFF
D: TRBD2; J: TRBJ2-3; length: 16; size: few; V: TRBV5-1; DNA: TGCGCCAGCAGCGCTGAACGGGAGGGCCTCGTAGATACGCAGTATTTT; CDR3: CASSAEREGLVDTQYF
D: NA; J: TRBJ2-7; length: 15; size: NA; V: TRBV11-2; DNA: TGTGCCAGCAGCTGGGAAAGTGGGGACGGGAAGAAGCAGTACTTC; CDR3: CASSWESGDGKKQYF
D: NA; J: TRBJ1-4; length: 11; size: few; V: TRBV3-1; DNA: TGTGCCAGCAGCCAAGATGGGTTGGTGTTTTTT; CDR3: CASSQDGLVFF
D: NA; J: TRBJ2-1; length: 14; size: NA; V: TRBV12-3/TRBV12-4; DNA: TGTGCCAGCAGTTTTATTCAGGGTTGGGGTGAGCAGTTCTTC; CDR3: CASSFIQGWGEQFF
D: TRBD2; J: TRBJ2-3; length: 18; size: NA; V: TRBV7-3; DNA: TGTGCCAGCAGTCTTCTAGCGGGAGGGGGAGTTAGCACAGATACGCAGTATTTT; CDR3: CASSLLAGGGVSTDTQYF
D: NA; J: TRBJ2-7; length: 13; size: many; V: TRBV5-1; DNA: TGCGCCAGCAGCGGGGAGTATTCCTACGAGCAGTACTTC; CDR3: CASSGEYSYEQYF
D: TRBD2; J: TRBJ2-7; length: 14; size: many; V: TRBV12-3/TRBV12-4; DNA: TGTGCCAGCAGTCCGGTAGCGGGACGCTACGAGCAGTACTTC; CDR3: CASSPVAGRYEQYF
D: TRBD1; J: TRBJ2-5; length: 14; size: few; V: TRBV7-9; DNA: TGTGCCAGCAGCATGGGGACAGCCCAAGAGACCCAGTACTTC; CDR3: CASSMGTAQETQYF
D: NA; J: TRBJ2-7; length: 14; size: many; V: TRBV20-1; DNA: TGCAGTGCTGAGCGCAGGACACAGCTTTACGAGCAGTACTTC; CDR3: CSAERRTQLYEQYF
D: TRBD1; J: TRBJ1-2; length: 16; size: NA; V: TRBV7-9; DNA: TGTGCCAGCAGCCCGACTACAGGACAGGGACGGTATGGCGACACCTTC; CDR3: CASSPTTGQGRYGDTF
D: NA; J: TRBJ2-7; length: 14; size: few; V: TRBV7-2; DNA: TGTGCCAGCAGCTACCGGACTACGGTCTACGAGCAGTACTTC; CDR3: CASSYRTTVYEQYF
D: NA; J: TRBJ2-3; length: 14; size: many; V: TRBV20-1; DNA: TGCAGTGCTAGTCTTGAGGGAGCGGGAGATACGCAGTATTTT; CDR3: CSASLEGAGDTQYF